These 17 T cell receptor beta chains share one sample of origin, sequenced in a study of blood T cell repertoires in COVID-19. The table came from immunoSEQ multiplex PCR; TCRdb's copy has only in-frame clones and leaves some out. The data contain 200,000 or so clones, 84% of them seen just once; the ten biggest clones take up over 2%. Sequencing used peripheral blood. The receptors were sampled from a man in his forties who had recovered from COVID-19.

The chain couples TRBV29-1 to TRBJ2-7, with 16 bases identical to TRBD2. The germline V gene has CDR1 SQVTM and CDR2 ANQGSEA. V lost 3 bases to trimming and J lost 5 bases; unmatched junction nucleotides: 10. The CDR3 length is 17 residues. Here the CDR3 DNA reads TGCAGCGTTGATGTTTGGGGGACTAGCGGGAGGGCCAACGAGCAGTACTTC. It translates to CSVDVWGTSGRANEQYF.

The V gene is TRBV9, the J gene TRBJ1-3; D is unresolved. The germline V gene encodes CDR1 SGDLS and CDR2 YYNGEE. Trimming shortened V by 4 bases and J by 0 bases, and 17 bases separated the two germline ends. The CDR3 contains 17 residues. CDR3: CASSPLSGSPSGNTIYF. CDR3 bases: TGTGCCAGCAGCCCACTAAGCGGGAGTCCCTCTGGAAACACCATATATTTT.

This clone was detected only a few times. The CDR3 reads CASSGTGSVYSPLHF. In DNA form, the CDR3 reads TGTGCCAGTAGTGGGACAGGGTCTGTGTATTCACCCCTCCACTTT. V is TRBV19 and J is TRBJ1-6, with 9 bases lining up with TRBD1. CDR1 is LNHDA, CDR2 SQIVND, per germline (reference sequence). V shed 5 bases, J shed 8 bases, and the junction held 7 bases outside the gene matches. The CDR3 is 15 amino acids.

This clone was seen once. The chain has TRBV6-5 and TRBJ2-5, with 8 bases identical to TRBD2. V lost 4 bases, J lost 5 bases, and 12 bases stayed unmatched. This CDR3 is 16 amino acids long. The germline V gene has CDR1 MNHEY and CDR2 SVGAGI. The CDR3 sequence is CASSSLPGGYQETQYF. DNA of the CDR3: TGTGCCAGCAGTTCCCTGCCGGGGGGGTATCAGGAGACCCAGTACTTC.

V and J are TRBV19 and TRBJ1-5, with TRBD1 matching 7 bases. V lost 1 base, J lost 7 bases, and 16 bases stayed unmatched. The CDR3 is 18 amino acids. Germline V gene sequence: CDR1 LNHDA, CDR2 SQIVND (reference sequence). The CDR3 nucleotides are TGTGCCAGTAGTATAGGGCCTTCGTTAGGGGGCGCGGGACAGCCCCAGCATTTT. Protein product: CASSIGPSLGGAGQPQHF.

The CDR3 spells CASSLAGASEEQYF. The CDR3 DNA reads as TGTGCCAGCAGCTTAGCGGGCGCTAGCGAGGAGCAGTACTTC. J is TRBJ2-7 and V is TRBV11-2, with a tentative D call TRBD2 (6 bases). V was pared by 1 base and J by 7 bases, with 14 bases between. CDR3 size: 14 residues. Germline loops: CDR1 SGHAT, CDR2 FQNNGV.

The chain links TRBV30 to TRBJ1-1; TRBD1 agrees at 11 bases. The CDR3 loop spans 15 amino acids. After removal of 3 bases from V and 0 bases from J, the junction contained 3 bases not matched to a gene. Germline V gives CDR1 GTSNPN, CDR2 SVGIG (reference sequence). The CDR3, as DNA: TGTGCCTGGAGGGGACAGGGGGTTATGAACACTGAAGCTTTCTTT. Its protein is CAWRGQGVMNTEAFF.

This clone was seen more than once but under ten times. The V call is TRBV7-9, the J call TRBJ1-2; maybe TRBD1 (6 bases). The germline V gene has CDR1 SEHNR and CDR2 FQNEAQ (reference sequence). The CDR3 sequence is 15 residues long. V was clipped by 1 base and J by 7 bases, with 16 bases between them. The CDR3 loop reads CASSLDTGTRGGYTF. CDR3 bases: TGTGCCAGCAGCTTAGATACAGGGACACGAGGTGGCTACACCTTC. Using reference TRBV7-9 and TRBJ1-2 for the parts outside the CDR3, the full variable domain is DTGVSQNPRHKITKRGQNVTFRCDPISEHNRLYWYRQTLGQGPEFLTYFQNEAQLEKSRLLSDRFSAERPKGSFSTLEIQRTEQGDSAMYLCASSLDTGTRGGYTFGSGTRLTVV.

The chain joins TRBV6-4 to TRBJ2-1, with 13 bases matching TRBD2. The CDR3 contains 16 residues. V was pared by 3 bases and J by 7 bases, with 6 bases of the junction left unmatched. Germline lookup yields CDR1 MRHNA and CDR2 SNTAGT. The DNA for the CDR3 is TGTGCCAGCAGTGAACGACTAGCGGGAGGTTTTAATGAGCAGTTCTTC. Protein product: CASSERLAGGFNEQFF.

CDR3 in DNA: TGCGCCAGCAGCCAAGAAGGTGAGCGGGGGGCCTACGAGCAGTACTTC. Translated: CASSQEGERGAYEQYF. The V and J genes are TRBV4-1 and TRBJ2-7, with 9 bases fitting TRBD2. Trimming at V came to 0 bases and at J to 2 bases, leaving 5 bases not matched to a gene. The CDR3 spans 16 residues. Germline CDR1 and CDR2: MGHRA and YSYEKL.

The chain is built from TRBV6-5 and TRBJ1-1, with a tentative D call TRBD1 (5 bases). CDR1 is MNHEY and CDR2 is SVGAGI in the germline V gene. V dropped 4 bases and J dropped 0 bases, with 6 bases sitting between them. The length of the CDR3 is 13 residues. The CDR3 reads CASSSTVNTEAFF. In nucleotides, the CDR3 is TGTGCCAGCAGTTCGACAGTGAACACTGAAGCTTTCTTT.

The rearrangement joins TRBV2 to TRBJ2-7, with 8 bases aligning to TRBD1. Germline CDR1 and CDR2: SNHLY and FYNNEI. V lost 6 bases, J lost 7 bases, and 11 bases stayed unmatched. CDR3 length equals 14 residues. In nucleotides, the CDR3 is TGTGCCAGCAGGTTGACAGGGGCGTATAATGAGCAGTACTTC. Translation gives CASRLTGAYNEQYF. The full variable domain, its missing parts supplied by reference TRBV2 and TRBJ2-7, is EPEVTQTPSHQVTQMGQEVILRCVPISNHLYFYWYRQILGQKVEFLVSFYNNEISEKSEIFDDQFSVERPDGSNFTLKIRSTKLEDSAMYFCASRLTGAYNEQYFGPGTRLTVT.

V gene TRBV5-1 combines with J gene TRBJ2-3; TRBD1 might be the D (5 bases). The V end was cut by 2 bases, the J end by 2 bases, with 12 bases between. The V gene's germline CDR1 is SGHRS and CDR2 YFSETQ. The CDR3 has 15 residues. CDR3 loop: CASSFTGTYTDTQYF. CDR3 nucleotide sequence: TGCGCCAGCAGCTTCACAGGCACTTACACAGATACGCAGTATTTT.

V and J are TRBV19 and TRBJ2-5; 8 bases fit TRBD2. This CDR3 spans 15 amino acids. The V and J ends lost 3 bases and 5 bases, in that order; junction bases with no gene match: 8. The germline V gene encodes CDR1 LNHDA and CDR2 SQIVND (reference sequence). CDR3: CASSMGPSGLETQYF. CDR3 DNA: TGTGCCAGTAGTATGGGGCCTAGCGGGTTGGAGACCCAGTACTTC.

The rearrangement links TRBV11-2 to TRBJ2-7; the match to TRBD2 covers 7 bases. V gave up 5 bases and J gave up 2 bases; unmatched junction bases: 9. The CDR3 consists of 15 residues. CDR1 is SGHAT, CDR2 FQNNGV, per germline. CDR3 bases: TGTGCCAGCAGCCCCCACGGGGGGATGACCTACGAGCAGTACTTC. Residues: CASSPHGGMTYEQYF. The full variable domain, rest sourced from reference TRBV11-2 and TRBJ2-7, is EAGVAQSPRYKIIEKRQSVAFWCNPISGHATLYWYQQILGQGPKLLIQFQNNGVVDDSQLPKDRFSAERLKGVDSTLKIQPAKLEDSAVYLCASSPHGGMTYEQYFGPGTRLTVT.

The chain has TRBV6-2 or TRBV6-3 and TRBJ2-5; D may be TRBD2 (5 bases). V was pared by 2 bases and J by 3 bases, with 10 bases between. CDR3 length equals 14 residues. The germline V gene has CDR1 MNHEY and CDR2 SVGEGT. CDR3 DNA: TGTGCCAGCAGTTACCCGGACTTAGAAGAGACCCAGTACTTC. Translating gives CASSYPDLEETQYF.

V gene TRBV10-3 combines with J gene TRBJ2-3; TRBD1 aligns across 7 bases. The CDR3 runs to 16 residues. CDR1 is ENHRY and CDR2 is SYGVKD in the germline V gene. V lost 5 bases to trimming and J lost 4 bases; unmatched junction nucleotides: 12. This CDR3 is CAISLNRGAVSDTQYF. The CDR3 region has the DNA TGTGCCATCAGTTTGAACAGGGGAGCGGTTTCAGATACGCAGTATTTT.